These T cell receptor beta chains were read from a single sample in a study of technical replicates of blood from a handful of donors. TCRdb's table, derived via immunoSEQ multiplex PCR, lists solely in-frame clones and lacks some. This table has 60,000 or so clones, approximately 87% appearing once. The source material was PBMCs. The receptors derive from a human donor in good health. Some clones in this sample may be carry-over from other donors' samples. Both conserved end residues are part of each CDR3. D genes are given only for firm matches. The size field is filled for only some rows; it gives once, few, many or a size class.

D	V	size	J	DNA	CDR3
.	TRBV18	.	TRBJ2-7	TGTGCCAGCTCACCCTCGGTCGGGACCTACGAGCAGTACTTC	CASSPSVGTYEQYF
TRBD1	TRBV19	.	TRBJ2-3	TGTGCCAGTAGCCGGGACAGGGGCACAGATACGCAGTATTTT	CASSRDRGTDTQYF
TRBD2	TRBV2	.	TRBJ2-5	TGTGCCAGCAGTTGGACTAGCGGGGGGGCGGGGCAAGAGACCCAGTACTTC	CASSWTSGGAGQETQYF
TRBD1	TRBV7-9	.	TRBJ1-1	TGTGCCAGCAGCACCTGGCGGGACAGAGAAGCTTTCTTT	CASSTWRDREAFF
TRBD2	TRBV4-1	.	TRBJ2-1	TGCGCCAGCAGCCCTCGCCAGCGGGAGGTTGAGCAGTTCTTC	CASSPRQREVEQFF
.	TRBV6-6	.	TRBJ1-1	TGTGCCAGCAGTTACTCGAGATCGTCGAACACTGAAGCTTTCTTT	CASSYSRSSNTEAFF
.	TRBV5-4	.	TRBJ1-2	TGTGCCAGCAGCTTTCAGGGGCGCGGGCTTGGCTACACCTTC	CASSFQGRGLGYTF
.	TRBV5-1	.	TRBJ1-3	TGCGCCAGCAGCTTGGGGGCGGGAAGCTCTGGAAACACCATATATTTT	CASSLGAGSSGNTIYF
TRBD1	TRBV11-2	.	TRBJ1-6	TGTGCCAGCAGCACCGGGACAGGGACGTCACCCCTCCACTTT	CASSTGTGTSPLHF
TRBD2	TRBV30	.	TRBJ2-3	TGTGCCTGGAGTGTAGGTAGCGGGAGTACAGATACGCAGTATTTT	CAWSVGSGSTDTQYF
TRBD2	TRBV5-1	.	TRBJ2-6	TGCGCCAGCAGCTTGGAGGGAGGGTATCCTTCTGGGGCCAACGTCCTGACTTTC	CASSLEGGYPSGANVLTF
TRBD2	TRBV5-1	.	TRBJ2-1	TGCGCCAGCAGCCCTCCCCCGACTAGCGGGAGGACAAGCTCCTACAATGAGCAGTTCTTC	CASSPPPTSGRTSSYNEQFF
.	TRBV5-1	.	TRBJ1-1	TGCGCCAGCAGCCTCCCCGGGGGGAGGAACACTGAAGCTTTCTTT	CASSLPGGRNTEAFF
TRBD1	TRBV30	once	TRBJ2-7	TGTGCCTGGAGTGAGGGGGCTTACGAGCAGTACTTC	CAWSEGAYEQYF
TRBD2	TRBV7-2	.	TRBJ2-5	TGTGCCAGCAGCGCCTCAGGGGGAAGGACTAGCGGGGTAGAGACCCAGTACTTC	CASSASGGRTSGVETQYF
TRBD1	TRBV19	few	TRBJ2-7	TGTGCCAGTAGCGAAAAAACAGGGGGTAGACCCTACGAGCAGTACTTC	CASSEKTGGRPYEQYF
.	TRBV2	.	TRBJ2-5	TGTGCCAGCAGTGTAGATAGCGGACCTCAAGAGACCCAGTACTTC	CASSVDSGPQETQYF
TRBD2	TRBV19	once	TRBJ2-1	TGTGCCAGTGCGACTAGCGGGAACAGTTATGAGCAGTTCTTC	CASATSGNSYEQFF
TRBD2	TRBV7-9	.	TRBJ2-7	TGTGCCAGCAGCTTAGGGGTAGCGGGAGGCTACGAGCAGTACTTC	CASSLGVAGGYEQYF
TRBD2	TRBV30	.	TRBJ2-1	TGTGCCTGGAAGGCGGGAGGGAACTACAATGAGCAGTTCTTC	CAWKAGGNYNEQFF
.	TRBV7-6	.	TRBJ1-3	TGTGCCAGCAGCTTAGGGAAGGGAGCAGGAAACACCATATATTTT	CASSLGKGAGNTIYF
.	TRBV2	once	TRBJ1-1	TGTGCCAGCAGTGAGCGACAGAATTTGATTGCTTTCTTT	CASSERQNLIAFF
TRBD1	TRBV7-7	.	TRBJ2-5	TGTGCCAGCAGCTTAACGGACAGGGGGTCGGAGACCCAGTACTTC	CASSLTDRGSETQYF
.	TRBV18	few	TRBJ1-1	TGTGCCAGCTCACCACGAACAGGGCTCACTGAAGCTTTCTTT	CASSPRTGLTEAFF
.	TRBV11-2	.	TRBJ1-4	TGTGCCAGCAGCCCAGGAGGGACCAGGACCTATCGGCCTAATGAAAAACTGTTTTTT	CASSPGGTRTYRPNEKLFF
.	TRBV19	.	TRBJ2-7	TGTGCCAGTAGTATAGGCGGACTCTACGAGCAGTACTTC	CASSIGGLYEQYF
.	TRBV15	.	TRBJ1-2	TGTGCCACCAGCAAATATAACTATGGCTACACCTTC	CATSKYNYGYTF
TRBD2	TRBV29-1	.	TRBJ2-4	TGCAGCGTTGAAGGGCGGGAGACCAAAAACATTCAGTACTTC	CSVEGRETKNIQYF
.	TRBV27	.	TRBJ1-1	TGTGCCAGCAGTTTAGCGGCGCTGGGGGGCACTGAAGCTTTCTTT	CASSLAALGGTEAFF